The present TCR beta chain was sequenced within a study of T-cell reconstitution after alpha-beta-depleted transplantation in children. Notes on the study in general: Diversity and T-cell counts at one year after transplant derived mostly from new T cells. The study traced high day-60 TCRbeta diversity in some patients to surviving recipient T cells and thymic progenitors. About two months after transplant, alpha-beta T cells reportedly came from several hundred expanded graft clones.

Researchers prepared the TCRbeta library using unique molecular identifiers, the study reports. MiXCR was run by TCRdb on the PCR reads, yielding one entry per CDR3 protein. The sample holds about 440,000 distinct CDR3 sequences, around two fifths seen once. CDR1 and CDR2 (germline): SGHVS, FQNEAQ. The CDR3 totals 13 residues. Trimming shortened V by 6 bases and J by 4 bases, and 12 bases separated the two germline ends. This clonotype was seen at least ten times. Its cognate antigen is unknown. The sequencing here drew on PBMCs, taken before TCRalphabeta/CD19-depleted stem cell transplant. The V call is TRBV7-8, the J call TRBJ2-5; D gene uncertain. This TCR derives from a girl under 10 years old with aplastic anemia, due to receive a stem cell transplant. The CDR3 DNA reads as TGTGCCAGCAGGAACTCTGAGGTAGAGACCCAGTACTTC. Translation gives CASRNSEVETQYF.